The clone carrying this T cell receptor beta chain turned up a few times. The antigen remains undetermined. The data belong to a study of vaccination and CD4 T cells after COVID-19. Broader study findings: Looking at convalescent patients, 304 of their 307 vaccine-specific clones were spike mono-reactive.

MiXCR, applied by TCRdb to the PCR reads, yields one record per CDR3 protein. The data show approximately 29,000 distinct CDR3 sequences, with approximately 49% seen just once and under 6% held by the top ten. Time point noted: late sampling 161 to 241 days after vaccination in a few convalescent patients. Between the trimmed V and J ends, which lost 5 bases and 6 bases, there was a span of 9 bases. Germline V CDR1 and CDR2: MDHEN, SYDVKM. The CDR3 is made up of 12 amino acids. This clonotype originated in a human donor who had recovered from COVID-19. The sequenced sample was CD4+ T cells from blood, obtained about 7 months after SARS-CoV-2 vaccination. The chain employs TRBV28 and TRBJ2-3, with D uncertain. Here the CDR3 DNA reads TGTGCCAGCAGTCCGTCCTGGGATACGCAGTATTTT. Amino acids: CASSPSWDTQYF.